This T cell receptor beta chain is from a study of blood T cell repertoires in COVID-19. About the research overall: Acute-phase and convalescent COVID-19 samples originated in the United States, Italy and Spain.

The J segment lost 7 bases and the V segment lost 2 bases, leaving 8 bases of the junction unmatched. This CDR3 contains 16 residues. The V gene's germline CDR1 is KGHSH and CDR2 LQKENI. Some clones are missing from TCRdb's copy, which holds only in-frame ones; the method was immunoSEQ multiplex PCR. Seen here are roughly 100,000 clones, 76% observed once, and the top ten hold approximately 6.2%. One Seattle source followed patients from active infection through their disease course. The receptor's source is a man of 80 years or more with COVID-19, enrolled during active disease. Sample: peripheral blood. The chain uses TRBV18 and TRBJ2-2; 9 nucleotides agree with TRBD1. In DNA form, the CDR3 reads TGTGCCAGCTCACCATTTCGGGACAGGGCCTACGGGGAGCTGTTTTTT. The encoded protein is CASSPFRDRAYGELFF.